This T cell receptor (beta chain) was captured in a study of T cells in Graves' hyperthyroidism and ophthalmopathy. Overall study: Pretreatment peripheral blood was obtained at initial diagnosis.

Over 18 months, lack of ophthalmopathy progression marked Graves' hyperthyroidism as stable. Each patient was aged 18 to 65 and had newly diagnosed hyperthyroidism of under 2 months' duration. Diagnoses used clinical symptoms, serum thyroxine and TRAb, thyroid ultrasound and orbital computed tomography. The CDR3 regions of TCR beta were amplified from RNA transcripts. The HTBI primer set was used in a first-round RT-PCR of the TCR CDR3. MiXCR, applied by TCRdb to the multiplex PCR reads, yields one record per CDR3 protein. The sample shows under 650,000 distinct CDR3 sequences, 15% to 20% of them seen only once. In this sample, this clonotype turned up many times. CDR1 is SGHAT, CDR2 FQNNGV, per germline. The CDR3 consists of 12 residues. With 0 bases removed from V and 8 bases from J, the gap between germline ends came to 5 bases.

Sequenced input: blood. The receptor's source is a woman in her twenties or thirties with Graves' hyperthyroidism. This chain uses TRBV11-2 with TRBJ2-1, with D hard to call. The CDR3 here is CASSLDIHEQFF. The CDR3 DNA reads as TGTGCCAGCAGCTTAGATATCCATGAGCAGTTCTTC.